This T cell receptor beta chain was identified during a study of regulatory T cells in long-lasting Graves disease (dated by TCRdb to the early 2020s). Background on the whole study: Persistent Graves' disease was defined as antithyroid drug treatment for over 5 years with persistently positive TSH receptor autoantibodies. This study used TCR sequencing and RNA sequencing of peripheral blood to compare persistent Graves' disease patients against newly diagnosed Graves' disease patients. The study was registered as a clinical trial and conducted in China. A total of roughly 35 samples underwent TCR sequencing: around 13 from persistent and some 20 from newly diagnosed Graves' disease patients. Antithyroid drugs had been taken for around 9.8 years on average by persistent Graves' disease patients in the clinical cohort. The full study reports these points: Persistent disease showed preferential use of TRBV28, TRBJ1-2 and TRBJ2-5, whereas newly diagnosed disease favored TRBV20-1 and TRBJ2-1. Only the TCR beta chain was sequenced and analyzed. The authors acknowledged the small sample size as a limitation that may reduce accuracy. Only peripheral blood was studied, because thyroid tissue, the primary lesion, was inaccessible. A larger number of public clonotypes was shared among persistent patients (fewer than 3,000) than among newly diagnosed patients (roughly 970). Compared with newly diagnosed patients, patients with persistent Graves' disease had lower TCR Shannon entropy and fewer highly expanded clones, which suggests clonal expansion.

The method was multiplex PCR. Sequenced on an Illumina HiSeq 4000. TCR beta libraries were built with iRepertoire HTBI primers and Arm-PCR amplification of CDR3 regions. Before sequencing, the PCR products went through gel purification. As for the original processing: A total of around 66 TRBV and 14 TRBJ segments were identified across samples and were used for gene usage analysis of CDR3 amino acid clonotypes. COPE and FqMerger were used to merge the filtered high-quality paired reads into contigs. BLAST was used to align contigs to IMGT TRBV, TRBD and TRBJ reference genes, with CDR3 defined following IMGT. Highly expanded clones were defined as clonotypes with a frequency above 0.1%. Shannon entropy served as the measure of repertoire diversity, while the Gini coefficient captured V-J evenness. Clonotypes shared by more than one individual were considered public. TCRdb reprocessing: public reads trimmed at Q25 with fastp, clones called with MiXCR, in-frame beta chains kept. Under each unique CDR3 protein, matching rows form one entry showing the most common genes and DNA. The authors' filters were not applied to this entry. The sample table lists a few hundred thousand distinct CDR3 sequences, 20% to 25% of them with a count of one. Approximately 27% of the sample is in the top ten clones.

With regard to this clonotype: Its binding antigen is unknown. Base qualities were left out, and no much larger clone turns up one base away.

The label giving this sample's time point can be read as: persistent/refractory GD, antithyroid drugs over 5 years with positive TRAb. RNA was extracted from PBMCs in TRIzol for both TCR sequencing and RNA sequencing. The diagnosis of Graves' disease followed American Thyroid Association guidelines. Patients were recruited from an endocrinology department in Xi'an, China. Each patient gave 7 to 9.5 milliliters of peripheral blood, collected in an EDTA anticoagulant tube. Ficoll Paque Plus density gradient separation was used to isolate PBMCs, and no further T cell sorting was done. RNA quality was checked with an Agilent 2100 Bioanalyzer and agarose gel, and concentration with a NanoDrop 2000. Unmatched junction bases come to 6, with V trimmed by 6 bases and J by 7 bases. Counted from cysteine to phenylalanine, this CDR3 has 13 amino acids. This entry keeps only the CDR3 DNA: 39 bases, framed from base 1. Reading the germline V gene gives CDR1 SNHLY and CDR2 FYNNEI.

The source of this sequence is a woman aged 40 to 50 with Graves disease. Donor details come from another sample of the same person, matched by shared clones. The V gene is TRBV2 and the J gene is TRBJ1-1; 9 of the junction bases match TRBD1. The material was peripheral blood mononuclear cells (PBMCs), obtained when the disease was refractory, from a patient treated with antithyroid drugs. In nucleotide form, the sequence is TGTGCCAGCAGCCCCGGGACAGGGAATGAAGCTTTCTTT. Translated, it gives CASSPGTGNEAFF.